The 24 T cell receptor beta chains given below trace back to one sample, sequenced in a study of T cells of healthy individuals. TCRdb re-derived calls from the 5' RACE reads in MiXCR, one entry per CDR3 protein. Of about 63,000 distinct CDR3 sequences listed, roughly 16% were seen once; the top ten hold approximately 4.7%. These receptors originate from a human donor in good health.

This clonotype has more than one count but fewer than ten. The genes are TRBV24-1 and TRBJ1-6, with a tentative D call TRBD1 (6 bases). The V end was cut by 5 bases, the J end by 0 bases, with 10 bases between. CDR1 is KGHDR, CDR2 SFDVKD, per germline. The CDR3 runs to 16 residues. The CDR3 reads CATSVRGSSYNSPLHF. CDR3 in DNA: TGTGCCACCAGTGTTAGGGGGAGCTCCTATAATTCACCCCTCCACTTT.

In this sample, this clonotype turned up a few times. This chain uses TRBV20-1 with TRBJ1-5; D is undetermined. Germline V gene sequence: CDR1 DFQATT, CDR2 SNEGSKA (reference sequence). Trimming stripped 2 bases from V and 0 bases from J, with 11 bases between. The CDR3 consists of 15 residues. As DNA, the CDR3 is TGCAGTGCTAGAAGAGGGAGTCTTAGCAATCAGCCCCAGCATTTT. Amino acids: CSARRGSLSNQPQHF.

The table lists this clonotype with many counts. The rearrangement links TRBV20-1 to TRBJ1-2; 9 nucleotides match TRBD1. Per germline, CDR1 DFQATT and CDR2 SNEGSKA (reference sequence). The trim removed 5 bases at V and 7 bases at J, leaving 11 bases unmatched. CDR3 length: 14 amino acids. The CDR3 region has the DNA TGCAGTGCTTCCCGGACAGGGGTGGTTGGTGGCTACACCTTC. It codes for CSASRTGVVGGYTF.

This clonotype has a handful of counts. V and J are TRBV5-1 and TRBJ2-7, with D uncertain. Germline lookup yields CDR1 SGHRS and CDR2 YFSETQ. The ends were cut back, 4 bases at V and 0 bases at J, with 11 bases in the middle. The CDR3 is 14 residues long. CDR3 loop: CASSPRQASYEQYF. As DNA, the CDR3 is TGCGCCAGCAGCCCCCGGCAGGCCTCCTACGAGCAGTACTTC.

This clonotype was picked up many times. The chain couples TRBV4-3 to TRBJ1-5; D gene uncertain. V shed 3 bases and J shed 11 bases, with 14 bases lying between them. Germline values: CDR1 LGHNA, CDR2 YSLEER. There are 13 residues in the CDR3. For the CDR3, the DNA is TGCGCCAGCAGCCAGGGTCCTGGATCAGCCCAGCATTTT. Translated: CASSQGPGSAQHF.

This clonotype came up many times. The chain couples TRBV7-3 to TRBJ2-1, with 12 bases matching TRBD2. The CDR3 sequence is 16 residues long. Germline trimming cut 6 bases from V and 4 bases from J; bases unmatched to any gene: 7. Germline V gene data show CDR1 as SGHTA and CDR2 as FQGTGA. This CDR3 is CASSYTGTSGYNEQFF. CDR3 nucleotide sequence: TGTGCCAGCAGTTATACCGGGACTAGCGGGTACAATGAGCAGTTCTTC. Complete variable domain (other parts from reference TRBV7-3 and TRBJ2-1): GAGVSQTPSNKVTEKGKYVELRCDPISGHTALYWYRQSLGQGPEFLIYFQGTGAADDSGLPNDRFFAVRPEGSVSTLKIQRTERGDSAVYLCASSYTGTSGYNEQFFGPGTRLTVL.

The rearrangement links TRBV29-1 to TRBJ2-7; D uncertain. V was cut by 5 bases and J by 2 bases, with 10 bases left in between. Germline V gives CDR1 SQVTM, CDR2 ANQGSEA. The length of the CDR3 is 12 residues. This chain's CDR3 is CSVIVPPYEQYF. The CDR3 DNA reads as TGCAGCGTTATAGTGCCACCCTACGAGCAGTACTTC.

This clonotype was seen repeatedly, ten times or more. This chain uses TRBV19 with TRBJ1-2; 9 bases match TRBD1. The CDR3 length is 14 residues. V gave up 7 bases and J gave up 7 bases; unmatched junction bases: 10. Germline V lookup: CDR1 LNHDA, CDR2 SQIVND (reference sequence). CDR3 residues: CASNPEWDRAGYTF. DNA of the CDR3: TGTGCCAGTAACCCTGAATGGGACAGGGCTGGCTACACCTTC.

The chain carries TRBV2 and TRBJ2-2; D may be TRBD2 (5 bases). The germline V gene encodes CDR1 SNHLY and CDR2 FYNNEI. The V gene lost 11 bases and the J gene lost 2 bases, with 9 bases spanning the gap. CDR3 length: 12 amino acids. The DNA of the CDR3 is TGTGCCGACCGGGATAACACCGGGGAGCTGTTTTTT. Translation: CADRDNTGELFF.

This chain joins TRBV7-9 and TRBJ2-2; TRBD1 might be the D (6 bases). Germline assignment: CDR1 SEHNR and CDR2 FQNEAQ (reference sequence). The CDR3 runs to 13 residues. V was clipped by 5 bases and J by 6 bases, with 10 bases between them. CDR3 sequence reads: CASSVQGSGELFF. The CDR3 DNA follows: TGTGCCAGCAGCGTTCAGGGGTCCGGGGAGCTGTTTTTT.

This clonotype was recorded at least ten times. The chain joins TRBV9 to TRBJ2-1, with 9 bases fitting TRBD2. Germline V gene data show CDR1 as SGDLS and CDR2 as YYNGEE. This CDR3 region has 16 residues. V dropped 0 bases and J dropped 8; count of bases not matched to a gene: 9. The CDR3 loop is CASSVDVAGAGDEQFF. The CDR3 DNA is TGTGCCAGCAGCGTAGACGTAGCGGGAGCTGGAGATGAGCAGTTCTTC.

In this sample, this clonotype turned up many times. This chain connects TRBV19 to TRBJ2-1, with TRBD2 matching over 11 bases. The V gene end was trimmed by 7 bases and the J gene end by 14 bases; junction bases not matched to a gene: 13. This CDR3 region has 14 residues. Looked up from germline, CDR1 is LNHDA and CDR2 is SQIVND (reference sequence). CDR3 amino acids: CASIPTSGGRYKFF. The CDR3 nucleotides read TGTGCCAGTATCCCCACTAGCGGGGGCCGCTATAAGTTCTTC.

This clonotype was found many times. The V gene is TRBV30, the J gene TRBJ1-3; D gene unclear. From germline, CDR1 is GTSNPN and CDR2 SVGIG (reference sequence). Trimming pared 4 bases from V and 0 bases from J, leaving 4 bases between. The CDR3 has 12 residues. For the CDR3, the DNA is TGTGCCTGGACAGACTCTGGAAACACCATATATTTT. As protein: CAWTDSGNTIYF.

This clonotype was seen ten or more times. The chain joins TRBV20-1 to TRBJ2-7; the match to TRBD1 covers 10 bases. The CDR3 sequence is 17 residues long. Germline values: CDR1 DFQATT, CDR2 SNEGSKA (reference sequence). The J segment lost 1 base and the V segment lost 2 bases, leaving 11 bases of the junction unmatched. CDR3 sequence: CSARYRPGQGHSYEQYF. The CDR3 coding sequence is TGCAGTGCTAGATATCGACCGGGACAGGGGCATTCCTACGAGCAGTACTTC.

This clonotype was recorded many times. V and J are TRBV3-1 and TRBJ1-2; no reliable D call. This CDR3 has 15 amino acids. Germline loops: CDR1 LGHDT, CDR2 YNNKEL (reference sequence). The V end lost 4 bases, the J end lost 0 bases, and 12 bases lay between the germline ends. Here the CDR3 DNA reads TGTGCCAGCAGCCGGCGGCTAGGGACTAACTATGGCTACACCTTC. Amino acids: CASSRRLGTNYGYTF. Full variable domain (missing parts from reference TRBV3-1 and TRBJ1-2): DTAVSQTPKYLVTQMGNDKSIKCEQNLGHDTMYWYKQDSKKFLKIMFSYNNKELIINETVPNRFSPKSPDKAHLNLHINSLELGDSAVYFCASSRRLGTNYGYTFGSGTRLTVV.

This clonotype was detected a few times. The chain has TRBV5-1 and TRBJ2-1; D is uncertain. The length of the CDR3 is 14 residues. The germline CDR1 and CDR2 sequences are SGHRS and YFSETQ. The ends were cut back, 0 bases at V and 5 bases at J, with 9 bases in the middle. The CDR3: CASSLASPNNEQFF. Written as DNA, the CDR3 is TGCGCCAGCAGCTTGGCATCTCCCAACAATGAGCAGTTCTTC.

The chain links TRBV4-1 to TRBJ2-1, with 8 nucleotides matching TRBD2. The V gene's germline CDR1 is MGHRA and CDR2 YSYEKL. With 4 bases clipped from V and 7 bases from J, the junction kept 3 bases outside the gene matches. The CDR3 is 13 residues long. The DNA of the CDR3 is TGCGCCAGCAGCCGCCAGCGGGGGAATGAGCAGTTCTTC. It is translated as CASSRQRGNEQFF.

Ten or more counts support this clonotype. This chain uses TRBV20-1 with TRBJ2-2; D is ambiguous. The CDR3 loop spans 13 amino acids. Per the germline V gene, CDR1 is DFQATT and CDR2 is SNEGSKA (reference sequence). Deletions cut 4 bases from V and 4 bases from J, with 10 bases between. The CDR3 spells CSANRVGTGELFF. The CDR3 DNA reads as TGCAGTGCTAATAGAGTTGGCACCGGGGAGCTGTTTTTT.

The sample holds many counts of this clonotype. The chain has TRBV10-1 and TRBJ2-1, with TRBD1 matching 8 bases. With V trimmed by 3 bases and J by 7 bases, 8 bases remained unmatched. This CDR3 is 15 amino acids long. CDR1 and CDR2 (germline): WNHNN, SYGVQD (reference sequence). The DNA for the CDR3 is TGCGCCAGCAGTGACCAGGGGGCCCTCCTTAATGAGCAGTTCTTC. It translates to CASSDQGALLNEQFF.

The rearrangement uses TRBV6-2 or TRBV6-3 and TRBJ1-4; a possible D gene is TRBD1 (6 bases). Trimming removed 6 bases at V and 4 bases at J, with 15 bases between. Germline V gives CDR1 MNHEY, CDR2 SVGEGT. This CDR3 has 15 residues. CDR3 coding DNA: TGTGCCAGCAGCCGGGCCGGACAGTATAATGAAAAACTGTTTTTT. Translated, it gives CASSRAGQYNEKLFF.

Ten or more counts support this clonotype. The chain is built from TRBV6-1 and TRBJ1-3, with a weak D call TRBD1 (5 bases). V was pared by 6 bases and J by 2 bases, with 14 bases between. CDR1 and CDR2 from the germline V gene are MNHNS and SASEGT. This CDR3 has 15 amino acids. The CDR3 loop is CASSRTGETGNTIYF. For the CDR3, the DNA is TGTGCCAGCAGCCGGACGGGGGAGACTGGAAACACCATATATTTT.

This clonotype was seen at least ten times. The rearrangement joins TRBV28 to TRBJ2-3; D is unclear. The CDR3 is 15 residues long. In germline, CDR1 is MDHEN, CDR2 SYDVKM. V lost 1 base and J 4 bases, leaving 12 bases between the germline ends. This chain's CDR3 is CASSLSDRSADTQYF. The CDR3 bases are TGTGCCAGCAGTTTATCCGACCGGAGCGCAGATACGCAGTATTTT.

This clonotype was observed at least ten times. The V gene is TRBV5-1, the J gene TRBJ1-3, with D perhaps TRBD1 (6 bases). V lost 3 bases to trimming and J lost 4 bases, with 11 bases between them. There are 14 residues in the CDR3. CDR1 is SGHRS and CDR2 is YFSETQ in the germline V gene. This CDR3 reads CASSSGTIGNTIYF. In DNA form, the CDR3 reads TGCGCCAGCAGCTCGGGGACAATCGGAAACACCATATATTTT.

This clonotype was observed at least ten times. The CDR3 region has the DNA TGTGCCATCAGTGAGTTCGGTGAAACCAACACCGGGGAGCTGTTTTTT. Residues: CAISEFGETNTGELFF. The rearrangement joins TRBV10-3 to TRBJ2-2; D is unresolved. The CDR3 sequence is 16 residues long. V was trimmed by 1 base and J by 2 bases, leaving 11 bases between them. Looked up from germline, CDR1 is ENHRY and CDR2 is SYGVKD.